Below, 13 T cell receptor beta chains from the same sample are listed, as sequenced in a study of low-dose radiotherapy and immunotherapy resistance in tumors. As to time point: after trial treatment. Treatment noted: LDRT plus nivolumab, ipilimumab, low-dose cyclophosphamide and aspirin (RACIN trial). TRAV- and TRBV-specific primers primed first-strand cDNA, covering alpha and beta chains. Amplification of TCRs used a constant-region primer and V-primer adapter for roughly 20 PCR cycles. Using its own MiXCR run on the reads, TCRdb lists one record per CDR3 protein. The sample has 100,000 or so distinct CDR3 sequences, 20% to 25% seen once. The specimen was PBMCs, collected after low-dose radiotherapy plus immunotherapy. All receptors come from a male donor with prostate cancer.

The chain recombines TRBV20-1 with TRBJ1-5, with a tentative D call TRBD1 (5 bases). The CDR3 is made up of 15 amino acids. V lost 0 bases, J lost 7 bases, and 16 bases lay in between. The V gene's germline CDR1 is DFQATT and CDR2 SNEGSKA (reference sequence). In DNA form, the CDR3 reads TGCAGTGCTAGAGATCTAGGGAGGGGCGCGCAGCCCCAGCATTTT. This encodes CSARDLGRGAQPQHF.

This clonotype was seen many times. The rearrangement uses TRBV10-3 and TRBJ2-3; TRBD2 matches at 10 bases. V was pared by 6 bases and J by 1 base, with 1 base of the junction left unmatched. Germline loops: CDR1 ENHRY, CDR2 SYGVKD. The CDR3 has 14 amino acids. The CDR3 region is CAIRGTSGTDTQYF. CDR3 bases: TGTGCCATCAGGGGGACTAGCGGCACAGATACGCAGTATTTT.

The V gene is TRBV11-2, the J gene TRBJ2-7; D is unclear. V shed 9 bases and J shed 3 bases, with 6 bases lying between them. The germline CDR1 and CDR2 sequences are SGHAT and FQNNGV. This CDR3 is 10 amino acids long. This CDR3 reads CARPYYEQYF. In DNA form, the CDR3 reads TGTGCCAGGCCTTACTACGAGCAGTACTTC.

This clonotype occurred many times. The genes are TRBV24-1 and TRBJ2-3; TRBD1 aligns across 8 bases. Germline V CDR1 and CDR2: KGHDR, SFDVKD. The CDR3 spans 14 residues. V was clipped by 5 bases and J by 5 bases; unmatched bases: 5. CDR3 in DNA: TGTGCCACCAGTGCGGACAGGGTTGGAGATACGCAGTATTTT. Residues: CATSADRVGDTQYF.

This clonotype occurred a few times. This chain connects TRBV19 to TRBJ2-3; D is perhaps TRBD2 (6 bases). CDR3 length equals 14 residues. The V gene's germline CDR1 is LNHDA and CDR2 SQIVND (reference sequence). The V gene lost 10 bases and the J gene lost 6 bases, with 20 bases spanning the gap. The CDR3 reads CATSTVREVDTQYF. DNA of the CDR3: TGTGCCACCAGTACTGTCAGGGAGGTGGATACGCAGTATTTT.

This clonotype has a count of ten or more. This chain uses TRBV10-2 with TRBJ1-1, with 8 nucleotides matching TRBD1. The ends lost 6 bases at V and 3 bases at J; junction bases unmatched: 12. This CDR3 has 16 amino acids. The V gene's germline CDR1 is WSHSY and CDR2 SAAADI. The CDR3 reads CASREPWTGWDTEAFF. The CDR3 DNA reads as TGCGCCAGCAGGGAGCCCTGGACAGGGTGGGACACTGAAGCTTTCTTT.

At least ten counts were recorded for this clonotype. The J gene is TRBJ2-2, the V gene TRBV7-2; 10 nucleotides match TRBD1. Germline CDR1 reads SGHTA; CDR2 reads FQGNSA. This CDR3 has 15 residues. The junction had 5 bases not matched to a gene; V was cut back by 1 base and J by 9 bases. CDR3 loop: CASSLGTGGLRELFF. The CDR3 bases are TGTGCCAGCAGCTTAGGGACAGGGGGACTCCGGGAGCTGTTTTTT.

This clonotype occurred many times. V gene TRBV3-1 combines with J gene TRBJ1-2; D not certain. Germline loops: CDR1 LGHDT, CDR2 YNNKEL (reference sequence). The CDR3 runs 11 residues. V lost 2 bases and J lost 8, with 6 bases in between. This CDR3 reads CASSQFGGYTF. CDR3 nucleotides: TGTGCCAGCAGCCAATTTGGGGGCTACACCTTC.

V is TRBV5-1 and J is TRBJ2-5; TRBD1 matches at 8 bases. Per germline, CDR1 SGHRS and CDR2 YFSETQ. V lost 3 bases to trimming and J lost 8 bases; unmatched junction nucleotides: 9. There are 14 residues in the CDR3. The chain's CDR3 is CASSWDRYQGTQYF. CDR3 sequence (DNA): TGCGCCAGCAGCTGGGACAGGTACCAAGGAACCCAGTACTTC.

The sample holds many counts of this clonotype. This chain links TRBV27 with TRBJ1-4; D remains ambiguous. The CDR3 is 14 amino acids. Looked up from germline, CDR1 is MNHEY and CDR2 is SMNVEV (reference sequence). The ends were cut back, 5 bases at V and 0 bases at J, with 7 bases in the middle. CDR3 coding DNA: TGTGCCAGCAGTCCGACCGCAACTAATGAAAAACTGTTTTTT. Translated, it gives CASSPTATNEKLFF.

This clonotype was seen at least ten times. The rearrangement uses TRBV5-1 and TRBJ2-2; D call uncertain. The germline CDR1 and CDR2 sequences are SGHRS and YFSETQ. V was clipped by 0 bases and J by 1 base, with 7 bases between them. This CDR3 has 15 amino acids. The CDR3 nucleotides read TGCGCCAGCAGCTTGGTGGCCAAGAACACCGGGGAGCTGTTTTTT. Its translation is CASSLVAKNTGELFF.

This sequence joins TRBV20-1 and TRBJ2-1, with 7 bases identical to TRBD2. Losses at the gene ends were 6 bases for V and 7 bases for J; bases not matched to a gene: 9. The CDR3 extends over 13 amino acids. Germline-derived CDR1 and CDR2 are DFQATT and SNEGSKA (reference sequence). Here the CDR3 reads CSAPPGGSNEQFF. In nucleotides, the CDR3 is TGCAGTGCACCGCCGGGGGGTAGTAATGAGCAGTTCTTC.

This clonotype showed up many times. The chain combines TRBV6-8 with TRBJ2-7; 9 nucleotides align to TRBD1. V was clipped by 5 bases and J by 4 bases; unmatched bases: 6. CDR1 and CDR2 (germline): MNHGY, SAAAGT. This CDR3 comprises 14 residues. CDR3 sequence (DNA): TGTGCCAGCAGTCAGCCGGGACAGGGTTACGAGCAGTACTTC. Protein sequence: CASSQPGQGYEQYF.